This T cell receptor (beta chain) is from a study of vaccination effects on CD4 cells after COVID-19. With respect to this clone: Its antigen is currently unknown.

TCRdb's copy holds only in-frame clones and misses some; the assay was immunoSEQ multiplex PCR. The table shows 50,000 to 60,000 clones, with approximately 81% occurring only once. CDR3 size: 18 residues. From germline, CDR1 is SEHNR and CDR2 FQNEAQ (reference sequence). Deletions cut 3 bases from V and 0 bases from J, with 17 bases between. Upon completion of around ten days in culture, CD4+ T cells were isolated. Two-dose vaccination with either BNT162b2 or mRNA-1273 was given to the participants. Each vaccine recipient was nucleocapsid antibody negative and had no prior SARS-CoV-2 infection. Sequenced here: CD4+ T cells from PBMCs cultured without peptide, sampled after COVID-19 vaccination. The receptor's source is a human donor who received a COVID-19 vaccine. The chain couples TRBV7-9 to TRBJ2-2; TRBD2 might be the D (6 bases). CDR3 amino acids: CASSFPFGGDPNTGELFF. In DNA form, the CDR3 reads TGTGCCAGCAGCTTCCCCTTTGGCGGGGATCCGAACACCGGGGAGCTGTTTTTT. The variable domain in full, completed from reference TRBV7-9 and TRBJ2-2, reads DTGVSQNPRHKITKRGQNVTFRCDPISEHNRLYWYRQTLGQGPEFLTYFQNEAQLEKSRLLSDRFSAERPKGSFSTLEIQRTEQGDSAMYLCASSFPFGGDPNTGELFFGEGSRLTVL.